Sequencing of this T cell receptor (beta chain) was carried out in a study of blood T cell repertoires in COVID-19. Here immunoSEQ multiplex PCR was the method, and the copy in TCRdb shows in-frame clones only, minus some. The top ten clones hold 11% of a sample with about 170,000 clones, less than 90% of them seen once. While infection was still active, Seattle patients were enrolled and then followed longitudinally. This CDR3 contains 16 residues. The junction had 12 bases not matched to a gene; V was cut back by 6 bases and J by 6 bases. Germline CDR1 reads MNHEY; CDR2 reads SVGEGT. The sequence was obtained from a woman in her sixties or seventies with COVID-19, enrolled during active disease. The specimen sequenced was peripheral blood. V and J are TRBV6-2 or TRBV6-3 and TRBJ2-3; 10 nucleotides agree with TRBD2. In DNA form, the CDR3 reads TGTGCCAGCAGCTCATCTTTAGCGGGAGGTTCGGATACGCAGTATTTT. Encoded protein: CASSSSLAGGSDTQYF.